These 2 T cell receptor beta chains originate from one sample sequenced in a study of tumor T cells in aggressive B-cell lymphoma. Assay: immunoSEQ multiplex PCR; the TCRdb copy retains only in-frame clones and omits some. The profile covers fewer than 4,500 clones, with about four fifths appearing a single time and roughly 50% taken by the ten largest. Sequenced input: tumor tissue. The source of these receptors is an adult with diffuse large B cell lymphoma.

This chain connects TRBV5-6 to TRBJ2-3, with TRBD2 as a possible D gene (7 bases). CDR3 length equals 15 residues. Germline loops: CDR1 SGHDT, CDR2 YYEEEE. The ends were cut back, 8 bases at V and 0 bases at J, with 16 bases in the middle. The CDR3 nucleotides read TGTGCCAGTAACCTCGGGGGGCCTAGCACAGATACGCAGTATTTT. It codes for CASNLGGPSTDTQYF.

This clone was seen a single time. The chain uses TRBV2 and TRBJ2-2; 10 bases map to TRBD2. The CDR3 loop spans 14 amino acids. Germline V lookup: CDR1 SNHLY, CDR2 FYNNEI. V trimming: 10 bases; J trimming: 6 bases; junction bases outside the gene matches: 8. The CDR3 DNA reads as TGTGCCACCGGCCTGGGACTAGCGTCCGGGGAGCTGTTTTTT. It yields the protein CATGLGLASGELFF.